A single sample is the source of the 32 T cell receptor beta chains below, sequenced in a study of T cell responses to AZD1222 COVID-19 vaccine. The assay was immunoSEQ multiplex PCR, and TCRdb's table has in-frame clones only and misses some. The table includes some 100,000 clones, about 88% detected once. This sample comprised peripheral blood, obtained on day 0 of AZD1222 vaccination. The origin of the receptors is an adult in good health.

This clone has a single count. V gene TRBV27 combines with J gene TRBJ2-3; D gene unclear. Germline CDR1 reads MNHEY; CDR2 reads SMNVEV (reference sequence). CDR3 size: 11 residues. Trimming took 5 bases from V and 7 from J, leaving 7 bases between them. The CDR3 DNA reads as TGTGCCAGCAGTCATATGAATACGCAGTATTTT. Amino acids: CASSHMNTQYF.

The V and J genes are TRBV7-2 and TRBJ1-1; 7 nucleotides match TRBD1. V was pared by 2 bases and J by 3 bases, with 6 bases of the junction left unmatched. CDR3 length: 15 amino acids. Germline V lookup: CDR1 SGHTA, CDR2 FQGNSA. CDR3 residues: CASSLRQGGDTEAFF. The CDR3 DNA reads as TGTGCCAGCAGCTTACGACAGGGTGGGGACACTGAAGCTTTCTTT.

This chain joins TRBV10-3 and TRBJ2-7; 10 positions match TRBD2. Germline V gives CDR1 ENHRY, CDR2 SYGVKD. This CDR3 comprises 16 residues. Trimming removed 3 bases from V and 0 bases from J; junction bases left unmatched: 5. Written as DNA, the CDR3 is TGTGCCATCAGTGACCCGGCTAGCGGGAGCTCCTACGAGCAGTACTTC. It translates to CAISDPASGSSYEQYF.

J is TRBJ2-1 and V is TRBV4-1; D tentatively fits TRBD1 or TRBD2 (5 bases each). The CDR3 spans 17 residues. The V gene's germline CDR1 is MGHRA and CDR2 YSYEKL. Between the trimmed V and J ends, which lost 0 bases and 4 bases, there was a span of 16 bases. CDR3 amino acids: CASSQDSLGRSYNEQFF. DNA of the CDR3: TGCGCCAGCAGCCAAGATTCGCTGGGACGGAGTTACAATGAGCAGTTCTTC.

The CDR3 region is CATSRARSPLNGYTF. In DNA form, the CDR3 reads TGTGCCACCAGCAGAGCCCGCAGTCCCCTCAATGGCTACACCTTC. The chain combines TRBV15 with TRBJ1-2, with D hard to call. This CDR3 contains 15 residues. The V and J ends lost 1 base and 6 bases respectively, with 15 bases between them. Germline CDR1 is LNHNV and CDR2 is YYDKDF (reference sequence).

This clone was seen just once. The chain couples TRBV18 to TRBJ1-5; D possibly corresponds to TRBD1 (5 bases). Germline V lookup: CDR1 KGHSH, CDR2 LQKENI. Trimming cost V 6 bases and J 6 bases, with 18 bases left between them. The length of the CDR3 is 15 residues. The DNA of the CDR3 is TGTGCCAGCTCCCCTCGGGGGGTATGGGGTCAGCCCCAGCATTTT. Translating it yields CASSPRGVWGQPQHF.

The chain combines TRBV7-6 with TRBJ2-5; 10 bases agree with TRBD1. The CDR3 spans 18 residues. The J segment lost 5 bases and the V segment lost 4 bases, leaving 16 bases of the junction unmatched. Germline V lookup: CDR1 SGHVS, CDR2 FNYEAQ. The CDR3 protein is CASSSQHGQGVFPETQYF. Here the CDR3 DNA reads TGTGCCAGCAGCTCCCAGCACGGACAGGGGGTTTTTCCGGAGACCCAGTACTTC.

The CDR3 sequence is CATSDLRRGTQYF. Written as DNA, the CDR3 is TGTGCCACCAGTGATTTGAGGAGGGGTACGCAGTATTTT. V is TRBV24-1 and J is TRBJ2-3, with D possibly TRBD2 on 6 matching bases. This CDR3 region has 13 residues. Germline CDR1 is KGHDR and CDR2 is SFDVKD. V dropped 0 bases and J dropped 8 bases, with 8 bases sitting between them.

V usage is TRBV5-6 and J usage is TRBJ1-2, with a possible D match to TRBD1 (5 bases). The CDR3 runs to 14 residues. V lost 4 bases and J 6 bases, leaving 16 bases between the germline ends. CDR1 and CDR2 (germline): SGHDT, YYEEEE. The chain's CDR3 is CASSPGPLEDGYTF. In DNA form, the CDR3 reads TGTGCCAGCAGCCCGGGACCCCTGGAGGATGGCTACACCTTC.

V gene TRBV2 combines with J gene TRBJ1-2, with a possible D match to TRBD1 (6 bases). This CDR3 is built from 12 residues. Germline CDR1 SNHLY, CDR2 FYNNEI. Trimming removed 10 bases from V and 8 bases from J, with 17 bases in between. This CDR3 is CATEGGHLGYTF. The CDR3 nucleotides read TGTGCCACCGAGGGGGGCCACCTAGGCTACACCTTC.

This chain connects TRBV18 to TRBJ1-1; TRBD1 agrees at 7 bases. J was trimmed by 6 bases and V by 0 bases; bases with no gene match: 7. CDR3 length equals 15 residues. The germline V gene has CDR1 KGHSH and CDR2 LQKENI. The CDR3 here is CASSPPIDRASEAFF. The DNA for the CDR3 is TGTGCCAGCTCACCACCGATAGACAGGGCCTCTGAAGCTTTCTTT.

For the CDR3, the DNA is TGCGCCAGCAGCCAAGATAGGTTAACAGGGTTCTACGAGCAGTACTTC. This translates into CASSQDRLTGFYEQYF. The J gene is TRBJ2-7, the V gene TRBV4-1, with a possible D match to TRBD1 (6 bases). CDR3 length equals 16 residues. V was pared by 0 bases and J by 3 bases, with 15 bases between. The germline CDR1 and CDR2 sequences are MGHRA and YSYEKL.

The CDR3 spells CASSLMDRLGEAFF. The CDR3 DNA sequence: TGTGCCAGCAGCTTGATGGACAGGCTTGGAGAGGCTTTCTTT. The chain is built from TRBV7-9 and TRBJ1-1; 7 nucleotides agree with TRBD1. CDR1 and CDR2 from the germline V gene are SEHNR and FQNEAQ (reference sequence). The CDR3 runs 14 residues. Trimming cost V 3 bases and J 11 bases; bases outside gene matches: 12.

J is TRBJ1-5 and V is TRBV6-6; no firm D call. CDR1 and CDR2 from the germline V gene are MNHNY and SVGAGI (reference sequence). The V end was cut by 2 bases, the J end by 6 bases, with 8 bases between. The CDR3 spans 13 residues. CDR3 in DNA: TGTGCCAGCAGTTACGACCCATCTCAGCCCCAGCATTTT. Protein sequence: CASSYDPSQPQHF.

This chain connects TRBV5-1 to TRBJ1-2; 9 positions agree with TRBD1. The V and J ends lost 0 bases and 8 bases, in that order; junction bases with no gene match: 8. Germline V gene lookup returns CDR1 SGHRS and CDR2 YFSETQ. The CDR3 totals 15 residues. The CDR3 DNA reads TGCGCCAGCAGCTTGGGGGGAGGACAGGGGCTCGGCTACACCTTC. Translation gives CASSLGGGQGLGYTF.

CDR3 nucleotide sequence: TGTGCCAGCAGCGTAGGCCCAGGGGTTGCTGGAAACACCATATATTTT. Its protein product is CASSVGPGVAGNTIYF. This chain joins TRBV9 and TRBJ1-3; D perhaps matches TRBD1 (6 bases). CDR3 length: 16 amino acids. The germline gives CDR1 SGDLS, CDR2 YYNGEE. The ends were cut back, 0 bases at V and 2 bases at J, with 12 bases in the middle. Looking up the rest from reference TRBV9 and TRBJ1-3 gives the full variable domain: DSGVTQTPKHLITATGQRVTLRCSPRSGDLSVYWYQQSLDQGLQFLIQYYNGEERAKGNILERFSAQQFPDLHSELNLSSLELGDSALYFCASSVGPGVAGNTIYFGEGSWLTVV.

This chain connects TRBV28 to TRBJ1-5; maybe TRBD1 (5 bases). Trimming removed 3 bases from V and 6 bases from J, with 12 bases in between. This CDR3 is 14 amino acids long. In germline, CDR1 is MDHEN, CDR2 SYDVKM. CDR3 bases: TGTGCCAGCAGTTTGGAGCAGGGCTTTCAGCCCCAGCATTTT. Its protein product is CASSLEQGFQPQHF.

In nucleotides, the CDR3 is TGCGCCAGCGGGCCCGGAATAGGGTTGAACACTGAAGCTTTCTTT. Amino acids: CASGPGIGLNTEAFF. This chain links TRBV5-1 with TRBJ1-1, with unresolved D. This CDR3 spans 15 amino acids. CDR1 is SGHRS and CDR2 is YFSETQ in the germline V gene. The V gene lost 7 bases and the J gene lost 0 bases, with 16 bases spanning the gap.

This clone was seen only a few times. CDR3 DNA: TGTGCCAGTAGTAGAAACAGGGGGAACTATGGCTACACCTTC. Encoded protein: CASSRNRGNYGYTF. This chain uses TRBV19 with TRBJ1-2, with 8 bases matching TRBD1. This CDR3 has 14 amino acids. Trimming took 4 bases from V and 2 from J; bases not matched to a gene: 3. Per the germline V gene, CDR1 is LNHDA and CDR2 is SQIVND (reference sequence).

This clone showed up just once. The chain employs TRBV15 and TRBJ1-2; 7 nucleotides match TRBD1. The CDR3 extends over 14 amino acids. V shed 5 bases and J 6 bases; nucleotides not matched to a gene: 9. Germline V gene data show CDR1 as LNHNV and CDR2 as YYDKDF (reference sequence). Here the CDR3 DNA reads TGTGCCACCAGCGGAAGACAGGGTGGAGATGGCTACACCTTC. Translated: CATSGRQGGDGYTF.

The chain joins TRBV4-1 to TRBJ1-5; the D is unclear. Germline CDR1 is MGHRA and CDR2 is YSYEKL. V shed 1 base and J shed 1 base, with 11 bases lying between them. There are 16 residues in the CDR3. Written as DNA, the CDR3 is TGCGCCAGCAGCCAAGCGGCGGGGTGGAGCAATCAGCCCCAGCATTTT. This gives the protein CASSQAAGWSNQPQHF.

The V and J genes are TRBV5-5 and TRBJ2-3; TRBD2 matches 8 bases. This CDR3 is 15 amino acids long. Germline V CDR1 and CDR2: SGHKS, YYEKEE (reference sequence). V dropped 0 bases and J dropped 2; count of bases not matched to a gene: 2. CDR3 residues: CASSLGGRSTDTQYF. For the CDR3, the DNA is TGTGCCAGCAGCTTGGGCGGGAGGTCCACAGATACGCAGTATTTT.

The chain carries TRBV28 and TRBJ1-5; the match to TRBD1 covers 11 bases. The CDR3 spans 16 residues. Germline CDR1 MDHEN, CDR2 SYDVKM. The V and J ends lost 0 bases and 6 bases, in that order; junction bases with no gene match: 4. The CDR3 DNA reads TGTGCCAGCAGTTTATGGGGACAGGGGGATGGTCAGCCCCAGCATTTT. Its protein product is CASSLWGQGDGQPQHF. The full variable domain, with the rest looked up from reference TRBV28 and TRBJ1-5, is DVKVTQSSRYLVKRTGEKVFLECVQDMDHENMFWYRQDPGLGLRLIYFSYDVKMKEKGDIPEGYSVSREKKERFSLILESASTNQTSMYLCASSLWGQGDGQPQHFGDGTRLSIL.

The chain is built from TRBV6-5 and TRBJ2-5; D is possibly TRBD1 (7 bases). V was cut by 6 bases and J by 0 bases, with 11 bases left in between. CDR3 length equals 14 residues. Germline V gene sequence: CDR1 MNHEY, CDR2 SVGAGI. CDR3 amino acids: CASRGGQYQETQYF. Written as DNA, the CDR3 is TGTGCCAGCAGGGGGGGACAGTACCAAGAGACCCAGTACTTC.

This clone has more than one count but fewer than ten. The chain is built from TRBV6-6 and TRBJ2-5, with TRBD1 matching over 8 bases. With V trimmed by 6 bases and J by 7 bases, 7 bases remained unmatched. The CDR3 is made up of 13 amino acids. The germline gives CDR1 MNHNY, CDR2 SVGAGI (reference sequence). CDR3 region: CASSYPGQATQYF. In nucleotides, the CDR3 is TGTGCCAGCAGCTACCCGGGACAGGCGACCCAGTACTTC.

The chain combines TRBV12-3 or TRBV12-4 with TRBJ1-5, with D possibly matching TRBD1 (5 bases). The CDR3 sequence is 13 residues long. V was clipped by 5 bases and J by 5 bases, with 10 bases between them. The CDR3 spells CASSQGPDQPQHF. Here the CDR3 DNA reads TGTGCCAGCAGTCAGGGTCCGGATCAGCCCCAGCATTTT.

This rearrangement joins TRBV6-9 to TRBJ1-4, with 7 bases that match TRBD1. Germline values: CDR1 MNHGY, CDR2 SVAAGI. The CDR3 is 16 residues long. Trimming took 6 bases from V and 2 from J; bases not matched to a gene: 9. The CDR3 spells CASSRDSLETNEKLFF. Written as DNA, the CDR3 is TGTGCCAGCAGCAGGGACAGTTTAGAGACTAATGAAAAACTGTTTTTT.

The chain uses TRBV9 and TRBJ2-3, with TRBD2 identical over 10 bases. V was pared by 4 bases and J by 1 base, with 6 bases of the junction left unmatched. The CDR3 extends over 16 amino acids. Per germline, CDR1 SGDLS and CDR2 YYNGEE. CDR3 DNA sequence: TGTGCCAGCAGCCTGCCGGGGACTAGCGGCACAGATACGCAGTATTTT. Translating it yields CASSLPGTSGTDTQYF.

The chain uses TRBV5-8 and TRBJ1-2; 9 bases line up with TRBD1. Germline CDR1 is SGHTS and CDR2 is YDEGEE. The CDR3 totals 16 residues. With V trimmed by 2 bases and J by 5 bases, 10 bases remained unmatched. CDR3 nucleotides: TGTGCCAGCAGCTTACAGGGGGCGTTCGTGGGATATGGCTACACCTTC. Its translation: CASSLQGAFVGYGYTF.

This chain connects TRBV28 to TRBJ2-1, with TRBD2 matching over 7 bases. Per germline, CDR1 MDHEN and CDR2 SYDVKM. The CDR3 covers 13 residues. The trim removed 5 bases at V and 10 bases at J, leaving 8 bases unmatched. CDR3 sequence: CASSVAGEGEQFF. For the CDR3, the DNA is TGTGCCAGCAGTGTTGCGGGAGAGGGGGAGCAGTTCTTC.

The gene calls are TRBV30 and TRBJ1-1, with D possibly matching TRBD1 (6 bases). The germline CDR1 and CDR2 sequences are GTSNPN and SVGIG (reference sequence). The CDR3 totals 12 residues. The V and J ends lost 5 bases and 4 bases respectively, with 11 bases between them. CDR3 loop: CAWGWGPTEAFF. The CDR3 coding sequence is TGTGCCTGGGGTTGGGGGCCCACTGAAGCTTTCTTT.

The rearrangement links TRBV5-1 to TRBJ1-1, with D perhaps TRBD1 (5 bases). CDR3 length: 13 residues. The V gene's germline CDR1 is SGHRS and CDR2 YFSETQ. Between the trimmed V and J ends, which lost 5 bases and 0 bases, there was a span of 8 bases. The CDR3 nucleotides are TGCGCCAGCAGAAGGACATTGAACACTGAAGCTTTCTTT. Translating gives CASRRTLNTEAFF.